This T cell receptor (beta chain) was sequenced in a study of response to subunit inactivated influenza vaccine. CDR3 length equals 15 residues. Germline V CDR1 and CDR2: MNHEY, SVGEGT. V lost 2 bases, J lost 3 bases, and 11 bases lay in between. TCRdb re-analysed the RT-PCR reads in MiXCR, keeping a single row per CDR3 protein. Of some 540,000 distinct CDR3 sequences in the sample, roughly a quarter were seen once. Regarding the study as a whole: Authors suggested that a seasonal influenza vaccination recruits few new T cells each time.

Turning to this clonotype: Its specificity is not known.

The sample also formed part of further work on T cells expressing NK-cell markers. That source adds: The authors generated TCR beta cDNA through 5'RACE template switching with UMIs. Topping the CD3+CD56-NKG2C+ fraction as well were these clonotypes, in a few donors.

The chain is built from TRBV6-2 or TRBV6-3 and TRBJ2-4; D ambiguous. Sequencing used CD4+ T cells sorted from PBMCs, obtained about 11 days after vaccination. The sequence was obtained from a man aged 50-59 years who received an inactivated influenza vaccine. CDR3 amino acids: CASSYGQAVKNIQYF. The DNA for the CDR3 is TGTGCCAGCAGTTACGGGCAGGCGGTCAAAAACATTCAGTACTTC.